This TCR beta chain stems from a study of response to subunit inactivated influenza vaccine. J was trimmed by 5 bases and V by 4 bases; bases with no gene match: 8. Germline CDR1 is SGHRS and CDR2 is YFSETQ. This CDR3 is 15 amino acids long. The study, taken as a whole, reports: It was suggested by the authors that few new T cells are recruited by each seasonal influenza vaccination.

The table lists this clonotype with a few counts. The target antigen is unknown. TCRdb itself ran the RT-PCR reads through MiXCR, one entry per CDR3 protein. The data show approximately 730,000 distinct CDR3 sequences, approximately 14% seen once. The sequence derives from a man aged 45 to 65 who received an inactivated influenza vaccine. The sample here was PBMCs from blood, taken less than 15 days before vaccination. The chain employs TRBV5-1 and TRBJ2-5, with TRBD2 matching 10 bases. CDR3 DNA: TGCGCCAGCAGCCGGGGGACTAGCGCAGGCGAGACCCAGTACTTC. Translation: CASSRGTSAGETQYF.